A single TCR beta chain is shown here with its context. V lost 5 bases, J lost 4 bases, and 25 bases lay in between. Germline CDR1 DFQATT, CDR2 SNEGSKA (reference sequence). The CDR3 is 17 residues long. A single record per CDR3 protein comes from TCRdb applying MiXCR to the RT-PCR reads. The profile covers 650,000 to 800,000 distinct CDR3 sequences, with 12% to 15% appearing a single time and roughly 3.9% taken by the ten largest. The source of this sequence is a female donor in good health, serving as a healthy control. J is TRBJ2-3 and V is TRBV20-1; maybe TRBD2 (6 bases). The specimen was memory CD4+ T cells from blood. CDR3 DNA sequence: TGCAGTGCTTACCCAGTCGCGGGGCAGGAGCACGCAGATACGCAGTATTTT. It codes for CSAYPVAGQEHADTQYF.